This T cell receptor (beta chain) was profiled in a study of tumor-infiltrating lymphocytes in glioblastoma multiforme. Three nested ARM-PCR rounds with V-beta and C-beta primers built TCRB libraries. TCRdb re-derived calls from the multiplex PCR reads in MiXCR, one entry per CDR3 protein. The sample carries 13,000 or so distinct CDR3 sequences, 66% recorded once. Comment on this clonotype: Antigen unknown.

Trimming took 4 bases from V and 7 from J, leaving 20 bases between them. Germline V gives CDR1 SGDLS, CDR2 YYNGEE. The CDR3 length is 16 residues. The study's findings and limits: No surface-marker sorting into functional T cell subtypes was done. Clone frequencies may be distorted by unequal TCR transcripts per cell.

The sample consisted of brain tumor tissue. V usage is TRBV9 and J usage is TRBJ2-2, with a possible D match to TRBD2 (6 bases). The TCR was taken from a male donor with glioblastoma. The CDR3 nucleotides read TGTGCCAGCAGCACTCCTAGCGTGAGCTTGAGCGGGGAGCTGTTTTTT. As protein: CASSTPSVSLSGELFF.